The table lists the clone carrying this T cell receptor beta chain with a few counts. Clones were read by immunoSEQ multiplex PCR, and TCRdb kept only the in-frame ones, dropping some. The sample holds 60,000 to 80,000 clones, about nine tenths seen once. This sample is drawn from a study of OX40 agonist ivuxolimab in advanced cancers. The clonotype was recovered from an adult with an advanced solid tumor such as melanoma, head and neck, liver or kidney cancer. The sample in question was CD4+ or CD8+ T cells sorted from blood, obtained in a trial of the OX40 agonist ivuxolimab.

In nucleotides, the CDR3 is TGTGCCAGTAGTACCTCCCAGACAGACAATGAAAAACTGTTTTTT. Translated: CASSTSQTDNEKLFF. This chain uses TRBV19 with TRBJ1-4, with D possibly TRBD1 on 5 matching bases. CDR3 size: 15 residues. V lost 4 bases, J lost 5 bases, and 14 bases lay in between. Looked up from germline, CDR1 is LNHDA and CDR2 is SQIVND (reference sequence).